These 30 T cell receptor beta chains share one sample of origin, sequenced in a study of tumor-infiltrating lymphocytes in primary liver carcinoma. With approximately 500 ng total RNA as template and a constant-region primer, TCR beta cDNA was made. Investigators got TCR beta libraries out of three nested multiplex PCR rounds, done with slightly modified ARM-PCR. Rounds one and two of PCR, each of around 9 cycles, were primed with TRBV1-TRBV30 forward primers and a C-beta reverse primer. TCRdb itself ran the multiplex PCR reads through MiXCR, one entry per CDR3 protein. In the table there are around 210,000 distinct CDR3 sequences, 65% of which are singletons. The authors took blood RNA from unsorted whole blood and also extracted germline DNA. Sequenced input: peripheral blood. The source is a woman aged 55-69 years with primary liver carcinoma and hepatitis B virus infection.

On this clonotype itself: One end of the junction varies from germline; a read error may be responsible. V usage is TRBV4-1 and J usage is TRBJ2-7, with 7 bases lining up with TRBD1. The CDR3 has 15 amino acids. Germline V lookup: CDR1 MGHRA, CDR2 YSYEKL. This chain's CDR3 is CPSSQTDRVSYEQYF. The CDR3 nucleotides are TGCCCCAGCAGCCAAACCGACAGGGTCTCCTACGAGCAGTACTTC.

Comments on this clonotype: This may come from a read error, since a much larger clone is one base off. The chain links TRBV29-1 to TRBJ2-7; TRBD1 matches 8 bases. The length of the CDR3 is 12 residues. The germline CDR1 and CDR2 sequences are SQVTM and ANQGSEA. CDR3 sequence (DNA): TGCAGCGCGACAGGGGATACCTACGTGCAGTACTTC. The encoded protein is CSATGDTYVQYF.

This clonotype was picked up many times. V and J are TRBV29-1 and TRBJ1-4; 7 bases fit TRBD1. CDR1 SQVTM and CDR2 ANQGSEA come from the germline V gene. The CDR3 extends over 12 amino acids. The J segment lost 8 bases and the V segment lost 6 bases, leaving 6 bases of the junction unmatched. CDR3 DNA sequence: TGCAGCGTGGGACAGTATGGCGAAAAACTGTTTTTT. The encoded protein is CSVGQYGEKLFF.

About this clonotype itself: A junction end diverges from the germline sequence, so it may reflect a read error. The chain couples TRBV11-2 to TRBJ2-5; 8 bases are a match to TRBD1. The CDR3 is 15 residues long. Germline lookup yields CDR1 SGHAT and CDR2 FQNNGV. CDR3: CATSYGQGWGETQYF. DNA of the CDR3: TGTGCCACCAGCTACGGACAGGGATGGGGAGAGACCCAGTATTTC.

V and J are TRBV25-1 and TRBJ1-1, with a tentative D call TRBD1 (6 bases). Germline CDR1 MGHDK, CDR2 SYGVNS. The CDR3 has 14 residues. The V and J ends lost 5 bases and 6 bases respectively, with 16 bases between them. The CDR3 DNA reads as TGTGCCAGCAGTCGCCCAGGGGCTAGAGCTGAAGCTTTCTTT. This translates into CASSRPGARAEAFF.

This clonotype was found a few times. CDR3 nucleotide sequence: TGCGCCAGCAGAAGCGGCAATGAGCAGTTCTTC. Protein sequence: CASRSGNEQFF. The chain links TRBV5-1 to TRBJ2-1, with D perhaps matching TRBD2 (5 bases). This CDR3 spans 11 amino acids. Germline CDR1 is SGHRS and CDR2 is YFSETQ. Trimming left V 5 bases short and J 6 bases short, with 6 bases between. The entire variable domain, with the rest obtained from reference TRBV5-1 and TRBJ2-1, is as follows: KAGVTQTPRYLIKTRGQQVTLSCSPISGHRSVSWYQQTPGQGLQFLFEYFSETQRNKGNFPGRFSGRQFSNSRSEMNVSTLELGDSALYLCASRSGNEQFFGPGTRLTVL.

The chain links TRBV6-5 to TRBJ2-7; 12 nucleotides match TRBD1. The CDR3 has 15 residues. Germline V gene data show CDR1 as MNHEY and CDR2 as SVGAGI. The V and J ends lost 11 bases and 5 bases, in that order; junction bases with no gene match: 13. Here the CDR3 DNA reads TGTGCCGGCGGTCACCGGGACAGGGGGCCGGACGAGCAGTACTTC. Its translation: CAGGHRDRGPDEQYF.

Worth noting for this clonotype: This is likely a read error, given that the CDR3 carries no conserved phenylalanine or tryptophan at its end. The chain uses TRBV7-8 and TRBJ1-5, with D uncertain. This CDR3 spans 16 amino acids. The germline V and J ends were trimmed by 1 base and 10 bases, with 20 bases remaining between them. In germline, CDR1 is SGHVS, CDR2 FQNEAQ. For the CDR3, the DNA is TGTGCCAGCAGCTTAGTAAGATCACAGAGCAATCGACCCCAGCATCTT. Protein product: CASSLVRSQSNRPQHL.

This clonotype was found many times. The gene calls are TRBV5-1 and TRBJ2-3; 8 bases line up with TRBD2. Losses at the gene ends were 2 bases for V and 0 bases for J; bases not matched to a gene: 8. This CDR3 contains 17 residues. Germline V gene lookup returns CDR1 SGHRS and CDR2 YFSETQ. CDR3 in DNA: TGCGCCAGCAGCTTCGCGGTAGCGGGGTGGAGCACAGATACGCAGTATTTT. Translated, it gives CASSFAVAGWSTDTQYF.

In its sample, this clonotype was seen many times. The V gene is TRBV29-1, the J gene TRBJ2-7; D possibly corresponds to TRBD2 (5 bases). Germline V CDR1 and CDR2: SQVTM, ANQGSEA. V lost 7 bases, J lost 0 bases, and 19 bases lay in between. The CDR3 covers 15 residues. CDR3 sequence reads: CSGVLAGAASYEQYF. CDR3 DNA sequence: TGCAGCGGAGTCTTGGCGGGCGCCGCCTCCTACGAGCAGTACTTC.

Concerning this clonotype itself: Compared with germline, one end of the junction differs, possibly owing to a read error. The chain has TRBV11-2 and TRBJ2-7; TRBD1 agrees at 8 bases. CDR3 length: 15 residues. CDR1 and CDR2 (germline): SGHAT, FQNNGV. The CDR3 DNA is TGTGCCAGCAGCTTTAAGGGACAGGCGACTTACGAGCACTACTTC. Amino acids: CASSFKGQATYEHYF.

To note about this clonotype: Given a much more abundant clone one base away, this may be a read error. The V gene is TRBV6-2 or TRBV6-3, the J gene TRBJ2-7; 10 bases agree with TRBD2. CDR1 is MNHEY and CDR2 is SVGEGT in the germline V gene. This CDR3 has 15 residues. In nucleotides, the CDR3 is TGTGCCAGCAGGCCCCTAGCGGGAGCAAACTACGGGCAGTACTTC. Translating it yields CASRPLAGANYGQYF.

This clonotype was found a few times. The chain employs TRBV7-8 and TRBJ2-1; D unclear. The germline V and J ends were trimmed by 10 bases and 4 bases, with 14 bases remaining between them. The CDR3 has 13 amino acids. CDR1 and CDR2 (germline): SGHVS, FQNEAQ. Here the CDR3 DNA reads TGTGCCACAGCCCAGCGAGAATACAATGAGCAGTTCTTC. Its protein product is CATAQREYNEQFF.

Many counts were recorded for this clonotype. This chain uses TRBV11-3 with TRBJ2-3; no clear D. The germline CDR1 and CDR2 sequences are SGHNT and YENEEA. V lost 4 bases, J lost 2 bases, and 4 bases lay in between. The CDR3 length is 12 residues. CDR3 in DNA: TGTGCCAGCAGCTCCATCACAGATACGCAGTATTTT. It encodes CASSSITDTQYF.

With respect to this clonotype: At one boundary the junction diverges from the germline segment, which might be a read error. CDR3 amino acids: CASSLLRGPSYKQYF. The DNA for the CDR3 is TGTGCCAGCAGCTTGTTACGGGGACCCTCCTACAAGCAGTACTTC. The chain carries TRBV11-1 and TRBJ2-7, with D perhaps matching TRBD1 or TRBD2 (5 bases each). This CDR3 has 15 amino acids. CDR1 SGHAT and CDR2 FQDESV come from the germline V gene (reference sequence).

This clonotype was detected only a few times. The chain carries TRBV7-3 and TRBJ1-2, with D maybe TRBD1 (6 bases). Germline V gene data show CDR1 as SGHTA and CDR2 as FQGTGA. V lost 0 bases, J lost 5 bases, and 10 bases lay in between. The CDR3 totals 14 residues. For the CDR3, the DNA is TGTGCCAGCAGCTTAACACAGGGAGTGTATGGCTACACCTTC. It translates to CASSLTQGVYGYTF. The whole variable domain, remainder taken from reference TRBV7-3 and TRBJ1-2, is GAGVSQTPSNKVTEKGKYVELRCDPISGHTALYWYRQSLGQGPEFLIYFQGTGAADDSGLPNDRFFAVRPEGSVSTLKIQRTERGDSAVYLCASSLTQGVYGYTFGSGTRLTVV.

Concerning this clonotype itself: This clone may be a read error of a much larger clone one base away. The V gene is TRBV6-2 or TRBV6-3, the J gene TRBJ2-2; a possible D gene is TRBD2 (6 bases). This CDR3 contains 15 residues. Germline loops: CDR1 MNHEY, CDR2 SVGEGT. This CDR3 reads CASSYLVGSSGGLFF. DNA of the CDR3: TGTGCCAGCAGTTATTTAGTCGGGAGCTCTGGGGGGCTGTTTTTT.

This clonotype was detected only a few times. This CDR3 is missing its conserved last phenylalanine or tryptophan, likely due to a read error. This chain links TRBV11-2 with TRBJ2-5; D ambiguous. Germline values: CDR1 SGHAT, CDR2 FQNNGV. This CDR3 is 14 amino acids long. DNA for the CDR3: TGTGCCAGCAGCTTAGGTCGACGGCTGGAGAGCCAGTACTTG. It codes for CASSLGRRLESQYL.

This clonotype was recorded at least ten times. The chain couples TRBV29-1 to TRBJ2-1, with D perhaps matching TRBD2 (5 bases). The CDR3 has 13 residues. Between the trimmed V and J ends, which lost 4 bases and 1 base, there was a span of 8 bases. Germline lookup yields CDR1 SQVTM and CDR2 ANQGSEA. CDR3 nucleotides: TGCAGCGTTGCAAAGCGGTCCTACAATGAGCAGTTCTTC. Its protein product is CSVAKRSYNEQFF.

Only a few counts were recorded for this clonotype. This rearrangement joins TRBV24-1 to TRBJ1-2; 11 bases are shared with TRBD1. Germline V gene sequence: CDR1 KGHDR, CDR2 SFDVKD. The CDR3 is made up of 17 amino acids. V was pared by 3 bases and J by 0 bases, with 5 bases of the junction left unmatched. The CDR3 DNA sequence: TGTGCCACCAGTGATCCGGGACAGGGGGGACCTAACTATGGCTACACCTTC. Residues: CATSDPGQGGPNYGYTF.

Concerning this clonotype: This may arise from a read error, as a much more abundant clone is one base away. The CDR3 coding sequence is TGTGCCAGCAGCGATTCAGGATTTGGGGAGTCCCAGTACTTC. Translation: CASSDSGFGESQYF. This chain connects TRBV7-9 to TRBJ2-5, with TRBD2 as a possible D gene (5 bases). The V and J ends lost 5 bases and 9 bases respectively, with 19 bases between them. CDR1 is SEHNR and CDR2 is FQNEAQ in the germline V gene (reference sequence). CDR3 length equals 14 residues.

As for this clonotype: A read error is possible here, since a much larger clone lies one base away. V gene TRBV29-1 combines with J gene TRBJ1-5; weak D call: TRBD1 (5 bases). Trimming cost V 3 bases and J 6 bases, with 12 bases left between them. Germline CDR1 SQVTM, CDR2 ANQGSEA. There are 13 residues in the CDR3. The CDR3 DNA is TGCAGCGTTGAGGAGCAGGGCAGTCAGCCCCAGCATTTT. As protein: CSVEEQGSQPQHF. The entire variable domain, with the rest obtained from reference TRBV29-1 and TRBJ1-5, is as follows: SAVISQKPSRDICQRGTSLTIQCQVDSQVTMMFWYRQQPGQSLTLIATANQGSEATYESGFVIDKFPISRPNLTFSTLTVSNMSPEDSSIYLCSVEEQGSQPQHFGDGTRLSIL.

This clonotype was observed many times. This rearrangement joins TRBV12-3 or TRBV12-4 to TRBJ1-3; D uncertain. CDR3 length equals 14 residues. The V and J ends lost 3 bases and 0 bases respectively, with 6 bases between them. The CDR3 is CASSFTASGNTIYF. Written as DNA, the CDR3 is TGTGCCAGCAGTTTTACCGCCTCTGGAAACACCATATATTTT.

This clonotype was observed many times. The chain is built from TRBV29-1 and TRBJ1-1; a weak D match, TRBD1 (5 bases). CDR1 and CDR2 from the germline V gene are SQVTM and ANQGSEA. The CDR3 covers 11 residues. Trimming took off 6 bases at V and 6 bases at J, with 11 bases between the two ends. CDR3 loop: CSVRRGSEAFF. CDR3 DNA: TGCAGCGTAAGAAGGGGTTCTGAAGCTTTCTTT.

Turning to this clonotype: Germline and junction disagree at one end, which may indicate a read error. The J gene is TRBJ1-6, the V gene TRBV12-3 or TRBV12-4; TRBD1 might be the D (5 bases). The CDR3 runs 14 residues. CDR3 residues: CASRYRLGNSPLHF. The CDR3 region has the DNA TGTGCTAGCAGATACAGGCTTGGTAATTCACCCCTCCACTTT.

About this clonotype: An end of the junction does not agree with germline; a read error may underlie this. This chain uses TRBV11-2 with TRBJ2-5; 10 bases map to TRBD1. CDR1 and CDR2 from the germline V gene are SGHAT and FQNNGV. This CDR3 region has 16 residues. The DNA for the CDR3 is TGTGCCAGTAGCTTAAGGGGACAGGGGACCCAAGAGACCCAGTACTTC. The encoded protein is CASSLRGQGTQETQYF. The full variable domain, in which reference TRBV11-2 and TRBJ2-5 provide the parts outside the CDR3, is EAGVAQSPRYKIIEKRQSVAFWCNPISGHATLYWYQQILGQGPKLLIQFQNNGVVDDSQLPKDRFSAERLKGVDSTLKIQPAKLEDSAVYLCASSLRGQGTQETQYFGPGTRLLVL.

With respect to this clonotype: Because it lacks the conserved phenylalanine or tryptophan at the end, this CDR3 is likely a read error. J is TRBJ2-7 and V is TRBV5-1; TRBD1 aligns across 7 bases. Germline-derived CDR1 and CDR2 are SGHRS and YFSETQ. The CDR3 spans 13 residues. The CDR3 reads CASSVQGNHEQYL. The CDR3 DNA is TGTGCCAGCAGCGTACAGGGGAACCACGAGCAGTACCTC.

As concerns this clonotype: In this CDR3 the conserved last residue, phenylalanine or tryptophan, is missing, so a read error is likely. The chain uses TRBV5-4 and TRBJ2-5; 9 bases match TRBD1. This CDR3 has 16 amino acids. The germline V gene encodes CDR1 SGHNT and CDR2 YYREEE (reference sequence). CDR3 nucleotides: TGTGCCAACAGCCCCCTGGGGACAGGGATGGGAGAGACCCAGTACCTC. Protein: CANSPLGTGMGETQYL.

This clonotype was detected many times. This chain uses TRBV5-4 with TRBJ2-1; 10 bases align to TRBD2. J gave up 1 base and V 4 bases, and 14 bases lay outside the gene matches. The germline V gene encodes CDR1 SGHNT and CDR2 YYREEE (reference sequence). The CDR3 runs to 19 residues. The chain's CDR3 is CASSPRVGLAGESYNEQFF. CDR3 in DNA: TGTGCCAGCAGCCCCCGAGTAGGGCTAGCGGGAGAGTCCTACAATGAGCAGTTCTTC.

The genes are TRBV11-2 and TRBJ2-7; the match to TRBD2 covers 7 bases. The CDR3 has 16 amino acids. Germline trimming cut 1 base from V and 5 bases from J; bases unmatched to any gene: 11. Germline V lookup: CDR1 SGHAT, CDR2 FQNNGV. The CDR3 DNA sequence: TGTGCCAGCAGCTTAGCGGTGGGGGGGGTCCGCCACGAGCAGTACTTC. Protein product: CASSLAVGGVRHEQYF.